The T cell receptor (beta chain) described here comes from a study of cytomegalovirus exposure and HLA in healthy donors. Points from the study as a whole: The CMV antigen specificity of a few CMV-associated chains was confirmed through in vitro analysis.

Worth noting for this clone: Its cognate antigen is unknown.

Libraries were prepared by immunoSEQ multiplex PCR; TCRdb keeps only in-frame clonotypes and omits some of them. Counted here are about 200,000 clones, 80% to 85% occurring once; the ten biggest clones make up 1.2%. The sequenced sample consisted of PBMCs. This clonotype originated in a woman aged 25-40 years in good health and CMV-seronegative.

Written as DNA, the CDR3 is TGCGCCAGCAGTCCCGACAGGGGCCCAGGGCGGGGCTACACCTTC. Its protein product is CASSPDRGPGRGYTF. The J gene is TRBJ1-2, the V gene TRBV5-1, with 8 bases fitting TRBD1. Germline V gene data show CDR1 as SGHRS and CDR2 as YFSETQ. The CDR3 contains 15 residues. V gave up 5 bases and J gave up 8 bases; unmatched junction bases: 14. The full variable domain, in which reference TRBV5-1 and TRBJ1-2 provide the parts outside the CDR3, is KAGVTQTPRYLIKTRGQQVTLSCSPISGHRSVSWYQQTPGQGLQFLFEYFSETQRNKGNFPGRFSGRQFSNSRSEMNVSTLELGDSALYLCASSPDRGPGRGYTFGSGTRLTVV.